The 20 T cell receptor beta chains below all came from one sample that was sequenced in a study of T cell changes during pregnancy in multiple sclerosis. Generated by immunoSEQ multiplex PCR, the TCRdb table keeps only in-frame clones and is missing some. The sample carries about 56,000 clones, 75% to 95% recorded once. The sequenced sample was peripheral blood, obtained in the first trimester of pregnancy. The receptors were sampled from a female donor in good health, enrolled as a control in a pregnancy study.

The chain recombines TRBV19 with TRBJ2-6; D not resolved. The V end was cut by 3 bases, the J end by 4 bases, with 13 bases between. The CDR3 covers 16 residues. CDR1 LNHDA and CDR2 SQIVND come from the germline V gene (reference sequence). The CDR3 DNA is TGTGCCAGTAGTATTAGACCTACAGTCGGGGCCAACGTCCTGACTTTC. It translates to CASSIRPTVGANVLTF.

The chain couples TRBV9 to TRBJ1-1; TRBD1 matches at 7 bases. The trim removed 3 bases at V and 3 bases at J, leaving 11 bases unmatched. CDR3 length: 16 amino acids. Germline CDR1 and CDR2: SGDLS and YYNGEE. CDR3 amino acids: CASSGGDRRFYTEAFF. The CDR3 DNA follows: TGTGCCAGCAGCGGGGGGGACAGACGTTTTTACACTGAAGCTTTCTTT.

This chain links TRBV15 with TRBJ2-7, with a tentative D call TRBD1 (5 bases). CDR1 and CDR2 (germline): LNHNV, YYDKDF (reference sequence). The CDR3 is made up of 12 amino acids. V was clipped by 10 bases and J by 5 bases, with 15 bases between them. The CDR3 sequence: CAIGALGNEQYF. In DNA, the CDR3 is TGTGCCATAGGGGCCCTCGGTAACGAGCAGTACTTC.

A few counts support this clone. A junction boundary mismatches the germline segment, possibly from a read error. The gene calls are TRBV29-1 and TRBJ2-1, with D unclear. The CDR3 loop spans 14 amino acids. Germline V gene sequence: CDR1 SQVTM, CDR2 ANQGSEA. The CDR3 DNA sequence: TGCAGCGCTGAAGGGCTGAACAGATACAATGAGCAGTTCTTC. This gives the protein CSAEGLNRYNEQFF.

The rearrangement joins TRBV27 to TRBJ1-1; a possible D gene is TRBD1 (6 bases). The CDR3 sequence is 13 residues long. CDR1 is MNHEY and CDR2 is SMNVEV in the germline V gene (reference sequence). V gave up 7 bases and J gave up 1 base, with 10 bases separating them. This CDR3 reads CASIRRGNTEAFF. The CDR3 coding sequence is TGTGCCAGCATACGCAGGGGGAACACTGAAGCTTTCTTT.

The sample holds one count of this clone. The chain has TRBV19 and TRBJ1-4; 7 bases align to TRBD1. Germline lookup yields CDR1 LNHDA and CDR2 SQIVND (reference sequence). J lost 0 bases, V lost 7 bases, and 8 bases had no gene match. CDR3 size: 16 residues. Here the CDR3 DNA reads TGTGCCAGTAATTCCGCCCAGGGGGCAACTAATGAAAAACTGTTTTTT. Its protein product is CASNSAQGATNEKLFF.

The rearrangement uses TRBV6-1 and TRBJ2-2; 11 bases agree with TRBD1. CDR3 length equals 18 residues. Trimming cost V 2 bases and J 1 base; bases outside gene matches: 6. The germline V gene encodes CDR1 MNHNS and CDR2 SASEGT. This chain's CDR3 is CASSERTGGPWNTGELFF. CDR3 nucleotides: TGTGCCAGCAGTGAACGGACAGGGGGCCCGTGGAACACCGGGGAGCTGTTTTTT.

DNA for the CDR3: TGTGCCAGCAGCCCTACCCGAGCCCACACAGATACGCAGTATTTT. Its translation: CASSPTRAHTDTQYF. The J gene is TRBJ2-3, the V gene TRBV6-5; no clear D gene. The germline V gene encodes CDR1 MNHEY and CDR2 SVGAGI. Trimming removed 6 bases from V and 2 bases from J, with 15 bases in between. CDR3 length: 15 amino acids.

The chain uses TRBV15 and TRBJ1-2; 11 nucleotides line up with TRBD1. CDR3 size: 12 residues. V lost 5 bases, J lost 7 bases, and 0 bases stayed unmatched. Germline loops: CDR1 LNHNV, CDR2 YYDKDF (reference sequence). This CDR3 is CATSGQGAGYTF. The CDR3 DNA reads TGTGCCACCAGCGGACAGGGGGCTGGCTACACCTTC.

This clone was picked up one time. The chain employs TRBV29-1 and TRBJ2-7; 7 bases are shared with TRBD2. This CDR3 has 17 residues. The ends lost 0 bases at V and 0 bases at J; junction bases unmatched: 11. The germline V gene encodes CDR1 SQVTM and CDR2 ANQGSEA. CDR3 amino acids: CSVEDRGEVISSYEQYF. CDR3 DNA sequence: TGCAGCGTTGAAGATCGGGGGGAAGTTATTAGCTCCTACGAGCAGTACTTC.

This clone was observed once. The chain is built from TRBV19 and TRBJ2-2; no reliable D call. Germline V lookup: CDR1 LNHDA, CDR2 SQIVND (reference sequence). The V end lost 6 bases, the J end lost 3 bases, and 20 bases lay between the germline ends. The CDR3 has 17 residues. CDR3 in DNA: TGTGCCAGTAGCCACACAAACACGAGACGGGACACCGGGGAGCTGTTTTTT. Encoded protein: CASSHTNTRRDTGELFF.

V is TRBV6-5 and J is TRBJ2-5, with D possibly being TRBD1 (5 bases). The CDR3 is 15 residues long. V lost 0 bases, J lost 2 bases, and 10 bases lay in between. From germline, CDR1 is MNHEY and CDR2 SVGAGI. CDR3 protein: CASSYSKGLQETQYF. DNA for the CDR3: TGTGCCAGCAGTTACTCGAAGGGGCTACAAGAGACCCAGTACTTC.

The chain links TRBV4-2 to TRBJ2-7; 8 nucleotides align to TRBD2. J gave up 0 bases and V 1 base, and 11 bases lay outside the gene matches. The CDR3 sequence is 18 residues long. Germline-derived CDR1 and CDR2 are LGHNA and YNFKEQ. CDR3 coding DNA: TGTGCCAGCAGCCAAGTTGGTCTAGCGGGTGCTCGCTCCTACGAGCAGTACTTC. Translated, it gives CASSQVGLAGARSYEQYF.

The chain carries TRBV5-1 and TRBJ1-1; no definite D call. This CDR3 contains 13 residues. Trimming stripped 5 bases from V and 7 bases from J, with 15 bases between. The germline CDR1 and CDR2 sequences are SGHRS and YFSETQ. The CDR3 here is CASRNSPSGEAFF. The CDR3 nucleotides read TGCGCCAGCAGAAACTCACCGAGCGGTGAAGCTTTCTTT.

CDR3 sequence: CASSGTGGGTEAFF. DNA of the CDR3: TGTGCCAGCTCTGGGACAGGGGGCGGCACTGAAGCTTTCTTT. The chain is built from TRBV6-1 and TRBJ1-1; TRBD1 agrees at 12 bases. The germline V gene has CDR1 MNHNS and CDR2 SASEGT. The CDR3 extends over 14 amino acids. V lost 8 bases, J lost 4 bases, and 5 bases stayed unmatched.

CDR3: CASSEPGAGANVLTF. CDR3 nucleotides: TGTGCCAGCAGTGAACCGGGGGCTGGGGCCAACGTCCTGACTTTC. This chain links TRBV6-1 with TRBJ2-6; D possibly corresponds to TRBD2 (6 bases). Germline CDR1 reads MNHNS; CDR2 reads SASEGT. The CDR3 is made up of 15 amino acids. Trimming took 2 bases from V and 2 from J, leaving 7 bases between them.

The chain combines TRBV11-2 with TRBJ2-5; 11 nucleotides align to TRBD2. This CDR3 region has 15 residues. V dropped 4 bases and J dropped 1; count of bases not matched to a gene: 2. Germline V lookup: CDR1 SGHAT, CDR2 FQNNGV. The CDR3 DNA reads TGTGCCAGCAGCTCTGGGACTAGCGGCCAAGAGACCCAGTACTTC. Encoded protein: CASSSGTSGQETQYF.

The J gene is TRBJ2-3, the V gene TRBV29-1; 7 nucleotides line up with TRBD1. Germline trimming cut 6 bases from V and 5 bases from J; bases unmatched to any gene: 20. Germline lookup yields CDR1 SQVTM and CDR2 ANQGSEA. The CDR3 sequence is 17 residues long. The chain's CDR3 is CSVADRARAMRRDTQYF. CDR3 sequence (DNA): TGCAGCGTCGCCGACAGGGCGAGGGCAATGAGGAGAGATACGCAGTATTTT.

The rearrangement links TRBV5-6 to TRBJ1-3; no firm D call. CDR3 length equals 14 residues. Trimming cost V 0 bases and J 0 bases, with 4 bases left between them. The germline CDR1 and CDR2 sequences are SGHDT and YYEEEE. CDR3 in amino acids: CASSLGDSGNTIYF. The CDR3 region has the DNA TGTGCCAGCAGCTTGGGAGACTCTGGAAACACCATATATTTT.

In this sample, this clone turned up once. V gene TRBV6-1 combines with J gene TRBJ2-5, with 13 bases fitting TRBD2. V trimming: 2 bases; J trimming: 5 bases; junction bases outside the gene matches: 2. Germline lookup yields CDR1 MNHNS and CDR2 SASEGT. The CDR3 covers 15 residues. CDR3 DNA: TGTGCCAGCAGTGAAACTAGCGGGGGGGCCGAGACCCAGTACTTC. Translating gives CASSETSGGAETQYF.